This entry is about one T cell receptor beta chain. Its antigen is not identified. This entry belongs to a study of shared clonotypes between healthy human individuals. Broader study findings: For naive CD4 cells, approximately 4.7% of clonotypes were shared across a few donors.

Recent vaccinations or acute infections were absent in the healthy HIV-negative adult donors. Method: immunoSEQ multiplex PCR; TCRdb's copy keeps in-frame clones and lacks some. The sample carries approximately 2.4 million clones, 90% to 97% recorded once. The germline CDR1 and CDR2 sequences are LGHNA and YSLEER. The CDR3 sequence is 19 residues long. The junction had 9 bases not matched to a gene; V was cut back by 3 bases and J by 0 bases. The sequenced sample was naive CD4+ T cells sorted from blood. Subset given: CD45RA+ positively selected. The TCR was taken from a man younger than 35 in good health. The chain has TRBV4-3 and TRBJ1-6; 9 nucleotides align to TRBD1. The CDR3 nucleotides are TGCGCCAGCAGCCAGACAGGGGGACCCTCGAGCTCCTATAATTCACCCCTCCACTTT. Its translation is CASSQTGGPSSSYNSPLHF.